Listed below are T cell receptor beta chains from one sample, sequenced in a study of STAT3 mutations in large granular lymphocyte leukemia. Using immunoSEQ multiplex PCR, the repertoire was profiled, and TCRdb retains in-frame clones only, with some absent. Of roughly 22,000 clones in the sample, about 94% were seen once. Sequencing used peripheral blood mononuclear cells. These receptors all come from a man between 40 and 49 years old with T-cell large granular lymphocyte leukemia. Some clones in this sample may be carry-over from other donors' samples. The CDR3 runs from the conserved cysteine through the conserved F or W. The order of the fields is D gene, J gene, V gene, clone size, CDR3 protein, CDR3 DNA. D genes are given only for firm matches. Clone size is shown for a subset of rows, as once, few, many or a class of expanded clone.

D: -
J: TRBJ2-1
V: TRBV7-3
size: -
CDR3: CASSYSGYNEQFF
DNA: TGTGCCAGCAGCTACTCCGGGTACAATGAGCAGTTCTTC

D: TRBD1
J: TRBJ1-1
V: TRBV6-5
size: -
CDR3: CASSYSTGDTEAFF
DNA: TGTGCCAGCAGTTACTCGACAGGGGACACTGAAGCTTTCTTT

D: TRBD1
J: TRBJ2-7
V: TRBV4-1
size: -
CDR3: CASSPLGQPYEQYF
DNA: TGCGCCAGCAGTCCTTTGGGACAGCCCTACGAGCAGTACTTC

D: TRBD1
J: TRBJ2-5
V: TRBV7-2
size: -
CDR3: CASSFRQGQETQYF
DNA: TGTGCCAGCAGCTTCCGACAGGGACAAGAGACCCAGTACTTC

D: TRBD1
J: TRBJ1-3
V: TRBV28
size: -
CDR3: CASSLMIIAGGSGNTIYF
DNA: TGTGCCAGCAGTTTAATGATTATTGCAGGGGGCTCTGGAAACACCATATATTTT

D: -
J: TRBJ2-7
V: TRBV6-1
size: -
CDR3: CASSEGGSYEQYF
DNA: TGTGCCAGCAGTGAAGGGGGCTCCTACGAGCAGTACTTC

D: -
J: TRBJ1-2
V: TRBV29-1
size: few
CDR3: CSVEDMGDGYTF
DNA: TGCAGCGTTGAAGATATGGGGGACGGCTACACCTTC

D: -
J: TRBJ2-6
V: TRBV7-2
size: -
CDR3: CASSLASGTRANVLTF
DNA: TGTGCCAGCAGCTTAGCGTCCGGTACAAGGGCCAACGTCCTGACTTTC

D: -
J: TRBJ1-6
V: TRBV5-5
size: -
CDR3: CASSLYGSNSPLHF
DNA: TGTGCCAGCAGCTTGTACGGATCCAATTCACCCCTCCACTTT

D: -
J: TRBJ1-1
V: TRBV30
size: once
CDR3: CAWSVQMNTEAFF
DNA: TGTGCCTGGAGTGTACAGATGAACACTGAAGCTTTCTTT

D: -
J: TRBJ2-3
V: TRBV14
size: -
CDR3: CASSQAGTSDTQYF
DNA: TGTGCCAGCAGCCAAGCGGGTACTAGTGATACGCAGTATTTT

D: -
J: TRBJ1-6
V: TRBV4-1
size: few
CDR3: CASSQGRDINSPLHF
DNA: TGCGCCAGCAGCCAAGGCCGGGACATCAATTCACCCCTCCACTTT

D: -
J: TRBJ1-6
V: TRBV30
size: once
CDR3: CAWGAPSSYNSPLHF
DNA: TGTGCCTGGGGGGCTCCAAGCTCCTATAATTCACCCCTCCACTTT

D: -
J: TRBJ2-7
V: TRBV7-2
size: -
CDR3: CASSPRLWGREQYF
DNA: TGTGCCAGCAGCCCTCGCTTATGGGGGAGAGAGCAGTACTTC

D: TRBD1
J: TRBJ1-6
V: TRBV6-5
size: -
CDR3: CASSDGQGGSPLHF
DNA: TGTGCCAGCAGCGACGGACAGGGGGGATCACCCCTCCACTTT

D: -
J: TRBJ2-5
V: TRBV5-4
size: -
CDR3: CASSFSAETQYF
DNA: TGTGCCAGCAGCTTTTCGGCGGAGACCCAGTACTTC

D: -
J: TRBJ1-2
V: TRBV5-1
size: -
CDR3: CASSLGQSNYGYTF
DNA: TGCGCCAGCAGCTTGGGACAGTCTAACTATGGCTACACCTTC

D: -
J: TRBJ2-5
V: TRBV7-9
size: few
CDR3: CASSPEIRETQYF
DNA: TGTGCCAGCAGCCCCGAGATAAGGGAGACCCAGTACTTC

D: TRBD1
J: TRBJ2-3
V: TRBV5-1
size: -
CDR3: CASTPGQGVSDTQYF
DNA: TGCGCCAGCACGCCGGGACAGGGGGTGTCGGATACGCAGTATTTT

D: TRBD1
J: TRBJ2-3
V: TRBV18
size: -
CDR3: CASSRDGTGGTDTQYF
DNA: TGTGCCAGCTCACGCGACGGGACAGGGGGCACAGATACGCAGTATTTT

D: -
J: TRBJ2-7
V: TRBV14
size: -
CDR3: CASSPITGSHEQYF
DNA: TGTGCCAGCAGCCCTATCACAGGGTCTCACGAGCAGTACTTC

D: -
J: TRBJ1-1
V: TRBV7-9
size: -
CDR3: CASSLLQLTEIGAFF
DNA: TGTGCCAGCAGCTTATTACAACTGACGGAAATCGGAGCTTTCTTT

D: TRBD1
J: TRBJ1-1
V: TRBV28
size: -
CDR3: CASSSGQGGEAFF
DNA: TGTGCCAGCAGTTCCGGACAGGGAGGAGAAGCTTTCTTT

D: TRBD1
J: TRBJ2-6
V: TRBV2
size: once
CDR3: CASRDRDSSGANVLTF
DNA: TGTGCCAGCAGGGACAGGGATTCCTCTGGGGCCAACGTCCTGACTTTC